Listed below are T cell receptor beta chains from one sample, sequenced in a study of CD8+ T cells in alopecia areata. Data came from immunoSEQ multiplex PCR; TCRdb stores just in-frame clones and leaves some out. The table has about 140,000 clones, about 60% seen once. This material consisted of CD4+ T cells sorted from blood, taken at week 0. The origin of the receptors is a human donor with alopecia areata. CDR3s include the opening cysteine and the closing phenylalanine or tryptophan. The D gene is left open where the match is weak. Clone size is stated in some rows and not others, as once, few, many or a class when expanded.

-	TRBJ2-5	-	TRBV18	TGTGCCAGCTCACCGACAACGCATGGTAGGACCCAGTACTTC	CASSPTTHGRTQYF
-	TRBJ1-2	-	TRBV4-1	TGCGCCAGCAGCCAAAAAGGGCCGACAGACCTCCTAAACTATGGCTACACCTTC	CASSQKGPTDLLNYGYTF
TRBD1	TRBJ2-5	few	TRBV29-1	TGCAGCGTTGGGACACCGGGACAGGGGATAAAGACCCAGTACTTC	CSVGTPGQGIKTQYF
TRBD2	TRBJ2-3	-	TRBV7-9	TGTGCCAGCAGCTTAGCGCCGGGACTAGCGGGGAGCACAGATACGCAGTATTTT	CASSLAPGLAGSTDTQYF
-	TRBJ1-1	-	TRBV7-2	TGTGCCAGCAGCCCTGGGGGAAACACTGAAGCTTTCTTT	CASSPGGNTEAFF
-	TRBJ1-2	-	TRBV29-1	TGCAGCGTTGAAGATCTTCGGGGCCGTGGCTACACCTTC	CSVEDLRGRGYTF
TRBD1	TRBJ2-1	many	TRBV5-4	TGTGCCAGCAGCCCCGGACAGGGACCCTTATACAATGAGCAGTTCTTC	CASSPGQGPLYNEQFF
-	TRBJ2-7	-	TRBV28	TGTGCCAGCACGGGGGGCTCCTCCGAGCAGTACTTC	CASTGGSSEQYF
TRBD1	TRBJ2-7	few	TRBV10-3	TGTGCCATGCAGAGAGGACAGGGCTCCTACGAGCAGTACTTC	CAMQRGQGSYEQYF
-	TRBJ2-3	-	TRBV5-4	TGTGCCAGCAGCTTGGCCCTCGTCTCGGATACGCAGTATTTT	CASSLALVSDTQYF
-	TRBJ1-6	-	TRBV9	TGTGCCAGCAGCGTAGGTTCCAGGGTTAGCTCACCCCTCCACTTT	CASSVGSRVSSPLHF
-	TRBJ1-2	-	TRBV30	TGTGCCTGGAGGCCCCCAGGAGCCTATGGCTACACCTTC	CAWRPPGAYGYTF
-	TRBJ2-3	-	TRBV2	TGTGCCAGCAGCGTCTTTGTGAGCACAGATACGCAGTATTTT	CASSVFVSTDTQYF
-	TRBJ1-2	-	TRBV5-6	TGTGCCAGCAGCAGGACGTTGGCCTATGGCTACACCTTC	CASSRTLAYGYTF
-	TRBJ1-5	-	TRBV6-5	TGTGCCAGCAGTTTTGAAGGGGCGGGTAATCAGCCCCAGCATTTT	CASSFEGAGNQPQHF
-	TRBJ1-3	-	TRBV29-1	TGCAGCTTCTCGGGGGACTCTGGAAACACCATATATTTT	CSFSGDSGNTIYF
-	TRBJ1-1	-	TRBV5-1	TGCGCCAGCAGCACGGGGACTTTTGAAGCTTTCTTT	CASSTGTFEAFF